This T cell receptor (beta chain) is from a study of T cells in tumors after PD-1 blockade. Assay: immunoSEQ multiplex PCR; the TCRdb copy retains only in-frame clones and omits some. The sample includes 9,500 to 15,000 clones, about 60% seen only once; the top ten take approximately 15%. This clone was picked up a small number of times. Germline assignment: CDR1 SGHTA and CDR2 FQGNSA. V lost 0 bases to trimming and J lost 2 bases, with 9 bases between them. The CDR3 contains 15 residues. The specimen comprised tumor tissue, sampled before anti-PD-1 treatment. The rearrangement links TRBV7-2 to TRBJ2-3; no clear D. This clonotype was sampled from a human donor with basal cell carcinoma. The CDR3 bases are TGTGCCAGCAGCTTAGCGCCCGGGCACACAGATACGCAGTATTTT. It yields the protein CASSLAPGHTDTQYF.